Listed here are 31 T cell receptor beta chains from one sample, sequenced in a study of cytotoxic CD8 clonotypes in ibrutinib-treated CLL. The method was immunoSEQ multiplex PCR; TCRdb's version includes in-frame clones alone and lacks a portion of them. The table lists more than 200,000 clones, around 70% of them singletons. Sequences were derived from PBMCs, sampled after 24 months of ibrutinib treatment. The receptors were sampled from a human donor with chronic lymphocytic leukemia.

This chain uses TRBV27 with TRBJ2-2; D is possibly TRBD1 (7 bases). The ends were cut back, 8 bases at V and 2 bases at J, with 15 bases in the middle. Germline V CDR1 and CDR2: MNHEY, SMNVEV (reference sequence). This CDR3 is built from 15 residues. The CDR3, as DNA: TGTGCCAGCTCCCGCGGGACAGCCAACACCGGGGAGCTGTTTTTT. It encodes CASSRGTANTGELFF.

This chain connects TRBV2 to TRBJ2-5; tentatively, D is TRBD1 (5 bases). The length of the CDR3 is 15 residues. Germline values: CDR1 SNHLY, CDR2 FYNNEI. V was cut by 8 bases and J by 1 base, with 17 bases left in between. The CDR3 sequence is CASRRTSVPQETQYF. DNA for the CDR3: TGTGCCAGCCGGCGGACATCCGTCCCCCAAGAGACCCAGTACTTC.

This clone was picked up a small number of times. The rearrangement uses TRBV28 and TRBJ2-1; 10 bases are a match to TRBD2. The junction had 14 bases not matched to a gene; V was cut back by 6 bases and J by 9 bases. The germline V gene encodes CDR1 MDHEN and CDR2 SYDVKM. This CDR3 has 16 residues. The CDR3 sequence is CASSSAGLALVAEQFF. CDR3 DNA sequence: TGTGCCAGCAGCTCTGCGGGACTAGCGTTGGTTGCTGAGCAGTTCTTC.

The chain is built from TRBV5-4 and TRBJ2-4; D is unresolved. The CDR3 contains 14 residues. Trimming left V 4 bases short and J 1 base short, with 9 bases between. The V gene's germline CDR1 is SGHNT and CDR2 YYREEE (reference sequence). CDR3 nucleotide sequence: TGTGCCAGCAGCCCCGGTCTTGCCAAAAACATTCAGTACTTC. Translation gives CASSPGLAKNIQYF. Variable domain in full (rest from reference TRBV5-4 and TRBJ2-4): ETGVTQSPTHLIKTRGQQVTLRCSSQSGHNTVSWYQQALGQGPQFIFQYYREEENGRGNFPPRFSGLQFPNYSSELNVNALELDDSALYLCASSPGLAKNIQYFGAGTRLSVL.

This sequence joins TRBV29-1 and TRBJ2-7, with D hard to call. CDR1 is SQVTM and CDR2 is ANQGSEA in the germline V gene. Trimming took off 4 bases at V and 0 bases at J, with 13 bases between the two ends. The CDR3 has 14 residues. The CDR3 coding sequence is TGCAGCGTTGTAGGTCCGGCGAGCTCCTACGAGCAGTACTTC. Its translation: CSVVGPASSYEQYF.

Concerning this clone itself: Other nucleotide sequences in the sample specify the same CDR3. The V call is TRBV28, the J call TRBJ1-1; TRBD1 is a possible D gene (5 bases). The germline V and J ends were trimmed by 3 bases and 5 bases, with 7 bases remaining between them. The CDR3 totals 12 residues. Germline V gene data show CDR1 as MDHEN and CDR2 as SYDVKM. The CDR3 is CASSLGVTEAFF. The CDR3 region has the DNA TGTGCCAGCAGTTTGGGGGTAACTGAAGCTTTCTTT.

The genes are TRBV7-9 and TRBJ1-1; D is undetermined. The CDR3 length is 12 residues. Germline V gene sequence: CDR1 SEHNR, CDR2 FQNEAQ (reference sequence). V lost 5 bases and J lost 11, with 15 bases in between. CDR3 sequence reads: CASSNEHQVAFF. The DNA for the CDR3 is TGTGCCAGCAGCAACGAACATCAAGTTGCTTTCTTT.

The rearrangement uses TRBV15 and TRBJ1-2, with TRBD1 matching 7 bases. Germline V gives CDR1 LNHNV, CDR2 YYDKDF (reference sequence). This CDR3 has 14 residues. The ends lost 3 bases at V and 3 bases at J; junction bases unmatched: 4. This CDR3 is CATSSGQADYGYTF. The CDR3 DNA is TGTGCCACCAGCAGCGGACAGGCCGACTATGGCTACACCTTC.

The rearrangement links TRBV6-6 to TRBJ2-1; 11 positions agree with TRBD2. V was clipped by 5 bases and J by 4 bases; unmatched bases: 7. The CDR3 contains 16 residues. Germline-derived CDR1 and CDR2 are MNHNY and SVGAGI (reference sequence). CDR3 in DNA: TGTGCCAGCAGTCGTCTAGCGGGAGGCGGGTACAATGAGCAGTTCTTC. This translates into CASSRLAGGGYNEQFF.

The V gene is TRBV9, the J gene TRBJ2-1; 8 positions match TRBD2. V trimming: 5 bases; J trimming: 3 bases; junction bases outside the gene matches: 7. The CDR3 length is 15 residues. CDR1 and CDR2 from the germline V gene are SGDLS and YYNGEE. CDR3 nucleotide sequence: TGTGCCAGCAGAAAAGGCAGCGGGAGCTACAATGAGCAGTTCTTC. Protein: CASRKGSGSYNEQFF.

The chain employs TRBV16 and TRBJ1-1; the D is unclear. Trimming pared 3 bases from V and 1 base from J, leaving 9 bases between. Germline V CDR1 and CDR2: KGHSY, FQNENV. The CDR3 is 14 amino acids. CDR3 residues: CASSHTTQNTEAFF. The CDR3 coding sequence is TGTGCCAGCAGCCACACGACCCAGAACACTGAAGCTTTCTTT.

Many counts were recorded for this clone. V is TRBV7-9 and J is TRBJ1-2; TRBD1 agrees at 7 bases. This CDR3 spans 13 amino acids. With V trimmed by 8 bases and J by 2 bases, 5 bases remained unmatched. Germline CDR1 is SEHNR and CDR2 is FQNEAQ (reference sequence). The DNA for the CDR3 is TGTGCCAGCTCGTTACAGGGGAACTATGGCTACACCTTC. This encodes CASSLQGNYGYTF. The full variable domain, completed using reference TRBV7-9 and TRBJ1-2, is DTGVSQNPRHKITKRGQNVTFRCDPISEHNRLYWYRQTLGQGPEFLTYFQNEAQLEKSRLLSDRFSAERPKGSFSTLEIQRTEQGDSAMYLCASSLQGNYGYTFGSGTRLTVV.

CDR3 DNA sequence: TGTGCCAGCAGTGTCTCCAGCGGGAGTCCAGCCTACGAGCAGTACTTC. Translating gives CASSVSSGSPAYEQYF. The chain couples TRBV28 to TRBJ2-7, with 8 bases that match TRBD2. The germline V gene encodes CDR1 MDHEN and CDR2 SYDVKM. The junction had 11 bases not matched to a gene; V was cut back by 5 bases and J by 2 bases. This CDR3 spans 16 amino acids.

The chain has TRBV27 and TRBJ2-3; D tentatively reads TRBD1 or TRBD2 (5 bases each). Germline-derived CDR1 and CDR2 are MNHEY and SMNVEV (reference sequence). V shed 2 bases and J shed 8 bases, with 14 bases lying between them. The CDR3 length is 14 residues. CDR3 loop: CASSLTSGAGTQYF. CDR3 DNA sequence: TGTGCCAGCAGTTTAACTTCCGGGGCGGGTACGCAGTATTTT.

The V call is TRBV28, the J call TRBJ1-1, with no clear D. Germline-derived CDR1 and CDR2 are MDHEN and SYDVKM. V lost 5 bases and J 1 base, leaving 14 bases between the germline ends. CDR3 length: 15 amino acids. The CDR3 nucleotides read TGTGCCAGCAGTGCCCCTCTCGGTCAGAACACTGAAGCTTTCTTT. Translating it yields CASSAPLGQNTEAFF.

This chain joins TRBV28 and TRBJ2-5; D perhaps matches TRBD1 (6 bases). V dropped 5 bases and J dropped 1 base, with 17 bases sitting between them. The CDR3 has 16 residues. Germline V gene lookup returns CDR1 MDHEN and CDR2 SYDVKM. The CDR3 coding sequence is TGTGCCAGCAGTCAATACAGGGCCTCCTCCCAAGAGACCCAGTACTTC. Protein product: CASSQYRASSQETQYF.

The chain uses TRBV2 and TRBJ2-7; TRBD2 matches at 8 bases. Germline CDR1 reads SNHLY; CDR2 reads FYNNEI. CDR3 length: 14 residues. Trimming removed 4 bases from V and 6 bases from J; junction bases left unmatched: 8. This CDR3 is CASSAGGVGSEQYF. For the CDR3, the DNA is TGTGCCAGCAGTGCGGGGGGGGTCGGTTCCGAGCAGTACTTC.

The gene calls are TRBV5-1 and TRBJ2-1; D is undetermined. The V gene lost 0 bases and the J gene lost 5 bases, with 12 bases spanning the gap. The CDR3 runs 15 residues. CDR1 and CDR2 (germline): SGHRS, YFSETQ. CDR3 sequence reads: CASSLEGRSDNEQFF. For the CDR3, the DNA is TGCGCCAGCAGCTTGGAAGGAAGATCAGACAATGAGCAGTTCTTC.

A remark on this clone: This sample also contains other DNA sequences that code for the same CDR3. The V and J genes are TRBV20-1 and TRBJ1-1; the D gene is possibly TRBD1 (5 bases). The germline V gene encodes CDR1 DFQATT and CDR2 SNEGSKA (reference sequence). The V end lost 5 bases, the J end lost 2 bases, and 6 bases lay between the germline ends. The length of the CDR3 is 11 residues. The CDR3 here is CSAQGNTEAFF. The DNA for the CDR3 is TGCAGTGCTCAGGGAAACACTGAAGCTTTCTTT.

The rearrangement links TRBV28 to TRBJ2-3; possibly TRBD1 or TRBD2 for D (5 bases each). Trimming removed 7 bases from V and 2 bases from J, with 13 bases in between. Germline V CDR1 and CDR2: MDHEN, SYDVKM. The CDR3 loop spans 14 amino acids. For the CDR3, the DNA is TGTGCCAGCAAATTAGGGACCTACACAGATACGCAGTATTTT. It translates to CASKLGTYTDTQYF.

The V call is TRBV19, the J call TRBJ2-1; D perhaps matches TRBD2 (6 bases). The CDR3 runs to 17 residues. The germline V gene encodes CDR1 LNHDA and CDR2 SQIVND (reference sequence). Between the trimmed V and J ends, which lost 3 bases and 1 base, there was a span of 16 bases. CDR3 protein: CASSISQGGRSYNEQFF. CDR3 sequence (DNA): TGTGCCAGTAGTATTTCCCAGGGAGGTAGGTCCTACAATGAGCAGTTCTTC.

The CDR3 here is CAWSGLDDEQFF. DNA for the CDR3: TGTGCCTGGAGTGGACTAGACGATGAGCAGTTCTTC. The chain couples TRBV30 to TRBJ2-1; a weak D match, TRBD2 (6 bases). Germline V gives CDR1 GTSNPN, CDR2 SVGIG (reference sequence). Trimming left V 1 base short and J 8 bases short, with 9 bases between. The CDR3 has 12 residues. The full variable domain, with the rest looked up from reference TRBV30 and TRBJ2-1, is SQTIHQWPATLVQPVGSPLSLECTVEGTSNPNLYWYRQAAGRGLQLLFYSVGIGQISSEVPQNLSASRPQDRQFILSSKKLLLSDSGFYLCAWSGLDDEQFFGPGTRLTVL.

This chain links TRBV7-9 with TRBJ2-2; D not resolved. Germline V CDR1 and CDR2: SEHNR, FQNEAQ (reference sequence). The CDR3 length is 16 residues. V lost 5 bases and J lost 0, with 13 bases in between. The CDR3 DNA reads as TGTGCCAGCAGCCCGACGACGGGTCCGAACACCGGGGAGCTGTTTTTT. Its protein is CASSPTTGPNTGELFF. Supplemented by reference TRBV7-9 and TRBJ2-2, the full variable domain reads DTGVSQNPRHKITKRGQNVTFRCDPISEHNRLYWYRQTLGQGPEFLTYFQNEAQLEKSRLLSDRFSAERPKGSFSTLEIQRTEQGDSAMYLCASSPTTGPNTGELFFGEGSRLTVL.

This clone was observed a few times. This chain links TRBV28 with TRBJ2-5; unclear D gene. The germline gives CDR1 MDHEN, CDR2 SYDVKM. The CDR3 is made up of 14 amino acids. V gave up 4 bases and J gave up 5 bases, with 14 bases separating them. The CDR3: CASSSRTDGETQYF. Here the CDR3 DNA reads TGTGCCAGCAGTTCCAGAACTGACGGGGAGACCCAGTACTTC.

The chain joins TRBV9 to TRBJ2-7, with 8 bases identical to TRBD1. The V segment lost 4 bases and the J segment 2 bases; nucleotides outside the gene matches: 5. CDR1 is SGDLS, CDR2 YYNGEE, per germline. The CDR3 has 14 amino acids. CDR3 sequence: CASSRQGSPYEQYF. The CDR3 region has the DNA TGTGCCAGCAGCCGACAGGGGTCCCCCTACGAGCAGTACTTC.

V usage is TRBV19 and J usage is TRBJ1-4; D uncertain. The ends were cut back, 9 bases at V and 2 bases at J, with 13 bases in the middle. The CDR3 runs 14 residues. Germline V gene lookup returns CDR1 LNHDA and CDR2 SQIVND (reference sequence). Written as DNA, the CDR3 is TGTGCCAGCTCACTCGGGGTTACTAATGAAAAACTGTTTTTT. It translates to CASSLGVTNEKLFF. The complete variable domain, with remaining parts taken from reference TRBV19 and TRBJ1-4, reads DGGITQSPKYLFRKEGQNVTLSCEQNLNHDAMYWYRQDPGQGLRLIYYSQIVNDFQKGDIAEGYSVSREKKESFPLTVTSAQKNPTAFYLCASSLGVTNEKLFFGSGTQLSVL.

Remarks on this clone: An end of the junction does not agree with germline; a read error may underlie this. The J gene is TRBJ2-2, the V gene TRBV2, with D perhaps being TRBD1 or TRBD2 (5 bases each). Germline lookup yields CDR1 SNHLY and CDR2 FYNNEI. The CDR3 length is 13 residues. For the CDR3, the DNA is TGTGCCAGCACTGAAAGAGGGGCGCAAGGGCTGTTTTTT. Amino acids: CASTERGAQGLFF.

The chain carries TRBV28 and TRBJ2-7; D might be TRBD1 (6 bases). V was trimmed by 7 bases and J by 2 bases, leaving 18 bases between them. CDR1 and CDR2 from the germline V gene are MDHEN and SYDVKM. The CDR3 is 15 amino acids. CDR3 bases: TGTGCCAGCAAGGGGACCGGGACACAGACCTACGAGCAGTACTTC. It is translated as CASKGTGTQTYEQYF.

CDR3: CASSLAGAYEQFF. The CDR3 nucleotides read TGTGCCAGCAGCTTAGCGGGAGCGTATGAGCAGTTCTTC. V is TRBV11-2 and J is TRBJ2-1; the D gene is possibly TRBD2 (6 bases). Trimming stripped 1 base from V and 8 bases from J, with 9 bases between. This CDR3 region has 13 residues. The germline V gene has CDR1 SGHAT and CDR2 FQNNGV.

The chain's CDR3 is CASTGSYEQYF. Written as DNA, the CDR3 is TGTGCCAGCACAGGGTCCTACGAGCAGTACTTC. The rearrangement uses TRBV6-5 and TRBJ2-7; perhaps TRBD1 as D (5 bases). Looked up from germline, CDR1 is MNHEY and CDR2 is SVGAGI. CDR3 length: 11 amino acids. The germline V and J ends were trimmed by 7 bases and 1 base, with 5 bases remaining between them.

This chain connects TRBV27 to TRBJ2-1, with TRBD2 matching 7 bases. J gave up 0 bases and V 6 bases, and 17 bases lay outside the gene matches. CDR3 size: 19 residues. Germline V CDR1 and CDR2: MNHEY, SMNVEV (reference sequence). CDR3 in DNA: TGTGCCAGCAGCAGATACCGGCTAGCGGCAATCGACTCCTACAATGAGCAGTTCTTC. It is translated as CASSRYRLAAIDSYNEQFF.